These 14 T cell receptor beta chains were sequenced from one sample in a study of blood T cell repertoires in COVID-19. Here immunoSEQ multiplex PCR was the method, and the copy in TCRdb shows in-frame clones only, minus some. The data contain 180,000 or so clones, roughly 85% of them singletons. Sequenced sample: peripheral blood. These receptors all stem from a man in his 60s with acute or convalescent COVID-19.

This rearrangement joins TRBV3-1 (or the pseudogene TRBV3-2) to TRBJ2-5; 10 bases align to TRBD1. Trimming cost V 1 base and J 5 bases; bases outside gene matches: 10. The CDR3 runs 17 residues. Per the germline V gene, CDR1 is LGHDT and CDR2 is YNNKEL (reference sequence). CDR3 residues: CASSQALDRGRRETQYF. In DNA form, the CDR3 reads TGTGCCAGCAGCCAAGCCCTCGACAGGGGGCGCCGGGAGACCCAGTACTTC.

The V call is TRBV5-1, the J call TRBJ2-7; TRBD2 aligns across 9 bases. V was pared by 0 bases and J by 7 bases, with 2 bases of the junction left unmatched. CDR1 SGHRS and CDR2 YFSETQ come from the germline V gene. The CDR3 runs to 13 residues. DNA of the CDR3: TGCGCCAGCAGCTTGGCTACTAGCGGGGAGCAGTACTTC. Translated, it gives CASSLATSGEQYF.

The rearrangement links TRBV29-1 to TRBJ1-3; TRBD1 is a possible D gene (5 bases). The germline CDR1 and CDR2 sequences are SQVTM and ANQGSEA. Trimming removed 5 bases at V and 0 bases at J, with 14 bases between. This CDR3 is 15 amino acids long. CDR3 sequence: CSVTKGTDSGNTIYF. DNA of the CDR3: TGCAGCGTTACCAAAGGGACTGACTCTGGAAACACCATATATTTT.

The V gene is TRBV28, the J gene TRBJ2-1; TRBD1 might be the D (6 bases). V was shortened by 2 bases and J by 2 bases, with 10 bases between the two germline ends. CDR3 length: 15 residues. CDR1 is MDHEN, CDR2 SYDVKM, per germline. The DNA of the CDR3 is TGTGCCAGCAGTTTAGGGCAGGGGCCCTACAATGAGCAGTTCTTC. It codes for CASSLGQGPYNEQFF.

The chain links TRBV21-1 to TRBJ2-3; TRBD1, as called in the table, went unchecked against the DNA. TRBV21-1 is a listed pseudogene. The CDR3 covers 15 residues. The CDR3, as DNA: TGTGCCAGCAGCAACGGGACAGGGGGCACAGATACGCAGTATTTT. Protein product: CASSNGTGGTDTQYF.

Only one count was recorded for this clone. This chain links TRBV30 with TRBJ2-7; weak D call: TRBD2 (6 bases). Trimming took 4 bases from V and 3 from J, leaving 25 bases between them. Germline CDR1 reads GTSNPN; CDR2 reads SVGIG (reference sequence). The CDR3 loop spans 17 amino acids. CDR3 nucleotide sequence: TGTGCCTGGACCCCCGCCGGTGGAGGGGCATTCCGCTACGAGCAGTACTTC. It specifies CAWTPAGGGAFRYEQYF. Based on the CDR3 plus reference TRBV30 and TRBJ2-7, the full variable domain is SQTIHQWPATLVQPVGSPLSLECTVEGTSNPNLYWYRQAAGRGLQLLFYSVGIGQISSEVPQNLSASRPQDRQFILSSKKLLLSDSGFYLCAWTPAGGGAFRYEQYFGPGTRLTVT.

The rearrangement uses TRBV18 and TRBJ2-1, with 9 bases aligning to TRBD2. The junction had 8 bases not matched to a gene; V was cut back by 2 bases and J by 3 bases. CDR3 length equals 17 residues. Germline CDR1 KGHSH, CDR2 LQKENI. CDR3 amino acids: CASSPSGRFAGYNEQFF. The CDR3 region has the DNA TGTGCCAGCTCACCAAGCGGGAGGTTCGCAGGCTACAATGAGCAGTTCTTC. The full variable domain, its missing parts supplied by reference TRBV18 and TRBJ2-1, is NAGVMQNPRHLVRRRGQEARLRCSPMKGHSHVYWYRQLPEEGLKFMVYLQKENIIDESGMPKERFSAEFPKEGPSILRIQQVVRGDSAAYFCASSPSGRFAGYNEQFFGPGTRLTVL.

This clone has a single count. The chain carries TRBV5-1 and TRBJ2-7; 7 nucleotides align to TRBD2. The CDR3 totals 14 residues. Trimming removed 3 bases from V and 5 bases from J; junction bases left unmatched: 8. Germline V gene lookup returns CDR1 SGHRS and CDR2 YFSETQ. CDR3 coding DNA: TGCGCCAGCAGCTCGCGGGAGAGGGCCAACGAGCAGTACTTC. Protein product: CASSSRERANEQYF.

This clone was detected once. V gene TRBV7-9 combines with J gene TRBJ1-5; a weak D match, TRBD1 (5 bases). The CDR3 length is 16 residues. Germline V gene lookup returns CDR1 SEHNR and CDR2 FQNEAQ (reference sequence). V was trimmed by 5 bases and J by 0 bases, leaving 14 bases between them. CDR3 sequence reads: CASSADSPHSNQPQHF. Here the CDR3 DNA reads TGTGCCAGCAGCGCAGACAGTCCTCATAGCAATCAGCCCCAGCATTTT.

The rearrangement uses TRBV24-1 and TRBJ2-7; 11 positions agree with TRBD2. CDR3 size: 15 residues. V trimming: 4 bases; J trimming: 3 bases; junction bases outside the gene matches: 4. CDR1 is KGHDR and CDR2 is SFDVKD in the germline V gene. CDR3 in DNA: TGTGCCACCAGTGACCCCGGGACTAGCGGCTACGAGCAGTACTTC. It codes for CATSDPGTSGYEQYF.

V usage is TRBV28 and J usage is TRBJ2-7, with D uncertain. This CDR3 contains 16 residues. The V gene's germline CDR1 is MDHEN and CDR2 SYDVKM. The V gene lost 1 base and the J gene lost 2 bases, with 15 bases spanning the gap. CDR3 DNA: TGTGCCAGCAGTTTATTGGGTGGCGTGGGCACCTACGAGCAGTACTTC. This translates into CASSLLGGVGTYEQYF.

The DNA for the CDR3 is TGCGCCAGCAGCTTGGTGACAGGGGGCAACGTGGGAAGTGGCTACACCTTC. Its translation is CASSLVTGGNVGSGYTF. The rearrangement uses TRBV5-1 and TRBJ1-2, with 10 positions matching TRBD1. This CDR3 is 17 amino acids long. Germline CDR1 is SGHRS and CDR2 is YFSETQ. V lost 0 bases, J lost 7 bases, and 12 bases stayed unmatched.

This clone was picked up one time. An end of the junction does not agree with germline; a read error may underlie this. This chain joins TRBV15 and TRBJ1-1, with 7 bases lining up with TRBD1. Per the germline V gene, CDR1 is LNHNV and CDR2 is YYDKDF (reference sequence). The CDR3 runs 13 residues. CDR3 loop: CATSRDYPGQARF. CDR3 nucleotides: TGTGCCACCAGCAGAGATTACCCTGGACAGGCGCGCTTT.

The rearrangement links TRBV12-5 to TRBJ1-1; D gene ambiguous. Trimming cost V 1 base and J 6 bases, with 3 bases left between them. Germline CDR1 and CDR2: LGHNT and FRNRAP. CDR3 length equals 11 residues. CDR3 sequence reads: CASGLGAEAFF. As DNA, the CDR3 is TGTGCTAGTGGTTTGGGAGCTGAAGCTTTCTTT.